This T cell receptor beta chain was documented in a study of control samples from healthy donors and cancer patients. Using immunoSEQ multiplex PCR, the repertoire was profiled, and TCRdb retains in-frame clones only, with some absent. Of under 200,000 clones in the sample, 90% to 95% were seen once. Unmatched junction bases numbered 10, after V lost 7 bases and J lost 5 bases. CDR1 and CDR2 from the germline V gene are SGHAT and FQNNGV. This CDR3 has 14 residues. The clonotype originates from a woman between 40 and 55 years old in good health. Sequencing was performed on blood. V gene TRBV11-2 combines with J gene TRBJ1-2; TRBD1 matches at 7 bases. CDR3 nucleotides: TGTGCCAGCAAAATGGGACAGACATTTTATGGCTACACCTTC. Amino acid sequence: CASKMGQTFYGYTF.